The 11 T cell receptor beta chains listed next were all sequenced from one sample in a study of control samples from healthy donors and cancer patients (dated by TCRdb to about 2020). Library method: the immunoSEQ multiplex PCR assay. Here the immuneACCESS table is served through TCRdb, limited to in-frame sequences with V and J called. Missing clones are a known gap in these copies; in checked studies unresolved V genes cover under half, and the rest lacks a known reason. Across this sample there are about 100,000 clones, with approximately 90% seen only once. 7.8% of the sample belongs to the ten largest clones. What was sequenced was blood. The origin of the receptors is a man younger than 40 in good health.

The gene calls are TRBV6-5 and TRBJ2-1; 7 nucleotides agree with TRBD1. Germline V gives CDR1 MNHEY, CDR2 SVGAGI. Trimming took 2 bases from V and 3 from J; bases not matched to a gene: 7. The CDR3 runs to 16 residues. The CDR3 is CASSYATGTVYNEQFF. The DNA for the CDR3 is TGTGCCAGCAGTTACGCAACCGGGACAGTCTACAATGAGCAGTTCTTC.

The V gene is TRBV18, the J gene TRBJ1-5, with 8 nucleotides matching TRBD1. The CDR3 sequence is 18 residues long. The V and J ends lost 6 bases and 0 bases, in that order; junction bases with no gene match: 13. The germline V gene encodes CDR1 KGHSH and CDR2 LQKENI. The CDR3 bases are TGTGCCAGCTCGCAAGGGCGACAGGGGTCAGCTAGCAATCAGCCCCAGCATTTT. Translating it yields CASSQGRQGSASNQPQHF.

The V call is TRBV2, the J call TRBJ2-4, with D perhaps matching TRBD1 (6 bases). This CDR3 region has 15 residues. V lost 6 bases and J lost 3, with 15 bases in between. Germline CDR1 and CDR2: SNHLY and FYNNEI. The CDR3 sequence is CASRGAGALKNIQYF. For the CDR3, the DNA is TGTGCCAGCAGGGGGGCTGGAGCCCTCAAAAACATTCAGTACTTC.

V is TRBV6-4 and J is TRBJ2-7, with 7 bases lining up with TRBD1. Germline V gives CDR1 MRHNA, CDR2 SNTAGT. The CDR3 extends over 14 amino acids. V gave up 7 bases and J gave up 2 bases; unmatched junction bases: 8. The CDR3 DNA follows: TGTGCCAGCACACAGACAGGGTTCCCCTACGAGCAGTACTTC. This sequence encodes CASTQTGFPYEQYF.

This chain connects TRBV4-2 to TRBJ2-7; the match to TRBD1 covers 8 bases. The V segment lost 2 bases and the J segment 6 bases; nucleotides outside the gene matches: 6. The CDR3 has 14 residues. Per germline, CDR1 LGHNA and CDR2 YNFKEQ. The CDR3 protein is CASSQPGQVPEQYF. The CDR3 region has the DNA TGTGCCAGCAGCCAACCGGGACAGGTCCCCGAGCAGTACTTC.

This clone appeared once. This chain connects TRBV10-3 to TRBJ1-1; tentatively, D is TRBD1 (5 bases). The germline V gene encodes CDR1 ENHRY and CDR2 SYGVKD. The CDR3 has 13 amino acids. The ends were cut back, 4 bases at V and 3 bases at J, with 9 bases in the middle. The CDR3 DNA is TGTGCCATCAGTGCAATGGGGGACACTGAAGCTTTCTTT. It codes for CAISAMGDTEAFF.

CDR3 sequence (DNA): TGTGCCAGCAGCTTGGGTGAGGGAAACACCATATATTTT. This sequence encodes CASSLGEGNTIYF. The chain joins TRBV5-5 to TRBJ1-3; D not certain. CDR1 SGHKS and CDR2 YYEKEE come from the germline V gene (reference sequence). The CDR3 contains 13 residues. Trimming left V 0 bases short and J 4 bases short, with 5 bases between.

The sample holds one count of this clone. The chain carries TRBV28 and TRBJ2-1; TRBD1 aligns across 10 bases. This CDR3 contains 15 residues. Per germline, CDR1 MDHEN and CDR2 SYDVKM. V gave up 2 bases and J gave up 5 bases; unmatched junction bases: 3. The CDR3 sequence is CASSLGGTGDNEQFF. As DNA, the CDR3 is TGTGCCAGCAGTTTAGGTGGGACAGGGGACAATGAGCAGTTCTTC. Variable domain in full (rest from reference TRBV28 and TRBJ2-1): DVKVTQSSRYLVKRTGEKVFLECVQDMDHENMFWYRQDPGLGLRLIYFSYDVKMKEKGDIPEGYSVSREKKERFSLILESASTNQTSMYLCASSLGGTGDNEQFFGPGTRLTVL.

In this sample, this clone turned up once. The rearrangement uses TRBV19 and TRBJ1-5, with 10 positions matching TRBD1. Losses at the gene ends were 5 bases for V and 11 bases for J; bases not matched to a gene: 12. Germline V gives CDR1 LNHDA, CDR2 SQIVND (reference sequence). This CDR3 spans 15 amino acids. For the CDR3, the DNA is TGTGCCAGTAGTGGTACCGGGACAGGGGATGCGGCCCAGCATTTT. It specifies CASSGTGTGDAAQHF.

This chain uses TRBV27 with TRBJ2-3; D ambiguous. CDR1 and CDR2 from the germline V gene are MNHEY and SMNVEV (reference sequence). The V and J ends lost 1 base and 0 bases respectively, with 14 bases between them. The CDR3 extends over 17 amino acids. CDR3 bases: TGTGCCAGCAGTTTATGGGGTATGCTAGATAGCACAGATACGCAGTATTTT. Its protein product is CASSLWGMLDSTDTQYF.

The chain uses TRBV10-3 and TRBJ1-5, with D possibly TRBD1 on 5 matching bases. The V gene's germline CDR1 is ENHRY and CDR2 SYGVKD. Trimming took off 6 bases at V and 7 bases at J, with 10 bases between the two ends. The CDR3 consists of 12 residues. The CDR3 DNA reads as TGTGCCATCAGAGGGGCGGGGCAGCCCCAGCATTTT. Translating it yields CAIRGAGQPQHF.